The 10 T cell receptor beta chains given below trace back to one sample, sequenced in a study of response to subunit inactivated influenza vaccine. MiXCR was run by TCRdb on the RT-PCR reads, yielding one entry per CDR3 protein. The repertoire includes approximately 520,000 distinct CDR3 sequences, around 25% of them detected once, and 1.5% to 2% sits in the top ten. This material consisted of CD4+ T cells sorted from PBMCs, taken less than 6 days after vaccination. The source of these receptors is a man in his fifties who received an inactivated influenza vaccine.

The chain links TRBV7-2 to TRBJ2-7, with a weak D call TRBD1 (8 bases). This CDR3 comprises 14 residues. CDR1 and CDR2 from the germline V gene are SGHTA and FQGNSA. V was trimmed by 5 bases and J by 3 bases, leaving 14 bases between them. CDR3 DNA: TGTGCCAGCAGCCCAACAGGGGGGGTCTACGAGCAGTACTTC. This codes for CASSPTGGVYEQYF.

This chain uses TRBV6-2 or TRBV6-3 with TRBJ1-1; D possibly corresponds to TRBD1 (5 bases). The germline V gene has CDR1 MNHEY and CDR2 SVGEGT. CDR3 length: 14 amino acids. The ends were cut back, 2 bases at V and 5 bases at J, with 12 bases in the middle. The CDR3 loop is CASSYGGLRTEAFF. CDR3 in DNA: TGTGCCAGCAGTTACGGGGGTCTGCGGACTGAAGCTTTCTTT.

The V call is TRBV20-1, the J call TRBJ2-3; perhaps TRBD1 as D (5 bases). The CDR3 contains 15 residues. Trimming left V 3 bases short and J 4 bases short, with 17 bases between. Germline CDR1 reads DFQATT; CDR2 reads SNEGSKA (reference sequence). The CDR3: CSASIGQGGPDTQYF. Written as DNA, the CDR3 is TGCAGTGCTAGTATAGGTCAGGGCGGTCCAGATACGCAGTATTTT.

V gene TRBV7-6 combines with J gene TRBJ2-5; D uncertain. Trimming removed 2 bases at V and 5 bases at J, with 9 bases between. The CDR3 consists of 13 residues. Germline CDR1 and CDR2: SGHVS and FNYEAQ. CDR3 protein: CASSLLSSETQYF. In DNA form, the CDR3 reads TGTGCCAGCAGCTTATTATCCTCGGAGACCCAGTACTTC.

The table lists this clonotype with many counts. This rearrangement joins TRBV18 to TRBJ2-5; D is unclear. The length of the CDR3 is 12 residues. The ends were cut back, 2 bases at V and 5 bases at J, with 6 bases in the middle. The V gene's germline CDR1 is KGHSH and CDR2 LQKENI. The DNA for the CDR3 is TGTGCCAGCTCACCAAGGACGGAGACCCAGTACTTC. It yields the protein CASSPRTETQYF.

This chain joins TRBV29-1 and TRBJ2-3; possible D gene TRBD1, 6 bases. CDR3 size: 13 residues. The germline V and J ends were trimmed by 3 bases and 2 bases, with 9 bases remaining between them. CDR1 and CDR2 (germline): SQVTM, ANQGSEA. The CDR3 region is CSVDGDNTDTQYF. Written as DNA, the CDR3 is TGCAGCGTTGACGGGGACAACACAGATACGCAGTATTTT.

The chain recombines TRBV5-1 with TRBJ1-2, with 8 bases aligning to TRBD1. This CDR3 has 16 amino acids. Per the germline V gene, CDR1 is SGHRS and CDR2 is YFSETQ. The V segment lost 0 bases and the J segment 4 bases; nucleotides outside the gene matches: 8. CDR3 region: CASSLGQGAILYGYTF. The CDR3 bases are TGCGCCAGCAGCTTGGGTCAGGGGGCAATACTCTATGGCTACACCTTC.

This clonotype was detected ten times or more. The V gene is TRBV4-3, the J gene TRBJ2-1, with D uncertain. CDR3 length: 15 residues. Germline CDR1 reads LGHNA; CDR2 reads YSLEER. Trimming took off 5 bases at V and 3 bases at J, with 14 bases between the two ends. The CDR3 reads CASSEQPQIYNEQFF. CDR3 bases: TGCGCCAGCAGCGAACAGCCGCAGATCTACAATGAGCAGTTCTTC.

This clonotype was counted a few times. The chain employs TRBV20-1 and TRBJ2-3; TRBD2 matches 7 bases. V trimming: 0 bases; J trimming: 7 bases; junction bases outside the gene matches: 4. This CDR3 contains 13 residues. Germline lookup yields CDR1 DFQATT and CDR2 SNEGSKA (reference sequence). CDR3 protein: CSARDGRGYTQYF. As DNA, the CDR3 is TGCAGTGCTAGAGATGGGCGGGGGTATACGCAGTATTTT.

The rearrangement uses TRBV9 and TRBJ2-7, with 9 positions matching TRBD2. This CDR3 has 15 residues. V trimming: 3 bases; J trimming: 2 bases; junction bases outside the gene matches: 6. Germline assignment: CDR1 SGDLS and CDR2 YYNGEE. In DNA, the CDR3 is TGTGCCAGCAGCGAGGGGAGCGGGGGGCCCTACGAGCAGTACTTC. It is translated as CASSEGSGGPYEQYF.